This TCR beta chain appears in the sequencing data of a study of identical twins. The sample holds a few counts of this clonotype. No antigen is known for it. A universal primer site was added by template switching, and unique molecular identifiers were carried by the cDNA. MiXCR, run by TCRdb on the 5' RACE reads, gives a single entry per CDR3 protein. Of approximately 700,000 distinct CDR3 sequences in the sample, roughly 6% are singletons; the top ten hold around 2%. The study's findings and limits: Interpretation of the results relied on cross-sectional statistical analysis and not on following the same donors.

Germline values: CDR1 LGHDT, CDR2 YNNKEL (reference sequence). Trimming took 4 bases from V and 5 from J; bases not matched to a gene: 9. The CDR3 spans 16 residues. Sample: naive T cells sorted from blood. The receptor's source is a man younger than 35 in good health. The rearrangement links TRBV3-1 to TRBJ2-2; 8 bases match TRBD1. CDR3 coding DNA: TGTGCCAGCAGCCCCAGGACAGGGACAGCAACCGGGGAGCTGTTTTTT. Amino acids: CASSPRTGTATGELFF.